This TCR beta chain was identified during a study of shared clonotypes between healthy human individuals. The study enrolled healthy HIV-negative adults without recent acute infections or vaccinations as donors. Germline V gene lookup returns CDR1 SGHRS and CDR2 YFSETQ. The CDR3 contains 16 residues. The trim removed 0 bases at V and 3 bases at J, leaving 4 bases unmatched. The data were produced by immunoSEQ multiplex PCR, yet TCRdb's version contains in-frame clones alone and is incomplete. The repertoire includes over 400,000 clones, roughly 80% of them detected once, and roughly an eighth sits in the top ten.

This receptor was taken from a woman aged 40 to 50 in good health. Some clones in this sample may be carry-over from other donors' samples. The sample comprised PBMCs. The chain couples TRBV5-1 to TRBJ2-2, with TRBD1 matching 8 bases. The CDR3, as DNA: TGCGCCAGCAGCTTGGCCGGGACAGGAGACACCGGGGAGCTGTTTTTT. Its translation is CASSLAGTGDTGELFF.